The 2 T cell receptor beta chains given below trace back to one sample, sequenced in a study of blood T cells in healthy people across ages. Primed by a sample-barcoded 5' primer and a J-beta primer mix, a second PCR proceeded for about 7 to 12 cycles. TCRdb redid the calling of the 5' RACE reads with MiXCR, one entry per CDR3 protein. The sample shows 650,000 to 1,000,000 distinct CDR3 sequences, about 36% of them seen only once. Sample: blood. Every receptor here comes from a man younger than 30 in good health.

The sample holds one count of this clonotype. The chain has TRBV7-2 and TRBJ2-7, with D maybe TRBD1 (6 bases). Trimming removed 9 bases at V and 3 bases at J, with 15 bases between. This CDR3 spans 13 amino acids. Germline-derived CDR1 and CDR2 are SGHTA and FQGNSA. The CDR3 nucleotides are TGTGCCAGTACCGGGACATACGACTACGAGCAGTACTTC. Translation gives CASTGTYDYEQYF. Supplemented by reference TRBV7-2 and TRBJ2-7, the full variable domain reads GAGVSQSPSNKVTEKGKDVELRCDPISGHTALYWYRQSLGQGLEFLIYFQGNSAPDKSGLPSDRFSAERTGGSVSTLTIQRTQQEDSAVYLCASTGTYDYEQYFGPGTRLTVT.

This clonotype turned up a few times. The chain employs TRBV6-5 and TRBJ1-6; D may be TRBD1 (5 bases). With 6 bases removed from V and 7 bases from J, the gap between germline ends came to 13 bases. Germline lookup yields CDR1 MNHEY and CDR2 SVGAGI. CDR3 length: 14 residues. This chain's CDR3 is CASSSPGQNSPLHF. The CDR3 DNA sequence: TGTGCCAGCAGCAGCCCGGGGCAAAATTCACCCCTCCACTTT.